What follows are 15 T cell receptor beta chains derived from one specimen sequenced in a study of immune heterogeneity within non-small cell lung tumors. For each sample, template was approximately 640 ng of bulk tumor genomic DNA. Several widely spaced biopsies per primary tumor were taken during surgery. Newly diagnosed with untreated non-small cell lung cancer, the patients underwent curative surgery. The authors amplified TCR beta CDR3 by multiplex PCR with 32 V and 13 J primers. A single record per CDR3 protein comes from TCRdb applying MiXCR to the multiplex PCR reads. The sample includes roughly 2,700 distinct CDR3 sequences, around two fifths of them seen just once. The sequencing input was lung tumor tissue. The receptors were sampled from a woman between 45 and 65 years old with non-small cell lung cancer.

The rearrangement joins TRBV5-1 to TRBJ2-7, with TRBD2 matching over 9 bases. This CDR3 region has 15 residues. V shed 3 bases, J shed 5 bases, and the junction held 9 bases outside the gene matches. Per germline, CDR1 SGHRS and CDR2 YFSETQ. This chain's CDR3 is CASSWGSGSSDEQYF. The CDR3 DNA follows: TGCGCCAGCAGCTGGGGTAGCGGGAGTAGCGACGAGCAGTACTTC.

This clonotype is medium-sized within its sample. The gene calls are TRBV20-1 and TRBJ2-1; 8 nucleotides align to TRBD2. The junction had 1 base not matched to a gene; V was cut back by 3 bases and J by 0 bases. Germline assignment: CDR1 DFQATT and CDR2 SNEGSKA (reference sequence). This CDR3 region has 14 residues. CDR3 protein: CSASGRASYNEQFF. The CDR3 DNA is TGCAGTGCTAGCGGGAGGGCCTCCTACAATGAGCAGTTCTTC.

The rearrangement uses TRBV28 and TRBJ1-2, with 9 bases matching TRBD1. Germline V gene lookup returns CDR1 MDHEN and CDR2 SYDVKM. The CDR3 loop spans 17 amino acids. Trimming removed 6 bases from V and 0 bases from J; junction bases left unmatched: 11. The CDR3 DNA reads TGTGCCAGCAGCCTCTGGGACAGGGAAATGGCTAACTATGGCTACACCTTC. Translating gives CASSLWDREMANYGYTF.

CDR3 amino acids: CASTIEQGARGYTF. CDR3 in DNA: TGTGCCAGCACTATCGAACAGGGGGCGAGAGGCTACACCTTC. The chain employs TRBV2 and TRBJ1-2; 9 nucleotides match TRBD1. J gave up 8 bases and V 7 bases, and 11 bases lay outside the gene matches. The germline CDR1 and CDR2 sequences are SNHLY and FYNNEI. The CDR3 length is 14 residues.

With regard to this clonotype: This may be a read error: a much more frequent sequence differs by one nucleotide. The V gene is TRBV7-2, the J gene TRBJ2-7; weak D call: TRBD1 (6 bases). V lost 1 base and J 3 bases, leaving 10 bases between the germline ends. This CDR3 region has 14 residues. Germline V gene sequence: CDR1 SGHTA, CDR2 FQGNSA. The CDR3 coding sequence is TGTGCCAGCAGCTTAGAGGGACACCTCTACGAGCAGTACTTC. Translating it yields CASSLEGHLYEQYF.

The chain employs TRBV6-1 and TRBJ2-2; D might be TRBD1 or TRBD2, each matching 5 bases. The CDR3 is 14 amino acids. V dropped 5 bases and J dropped 1 base, with 8 bases sitting between them. Germline V gene data show CDR1 as MNHNS and CDR2 as SASEGT. The CDR3 sequence: CASSPGGNTGELFF. The CDR3 nucleotides read TGTGCCAGCAGTCCTGGGGGGAACACCGGGGAGCTGTTTTTT.

The genes are TRBV6-2 or TRBV6-3 and TRBJ1-4; D is possibly TRBD1 (5 bases). The CDR3 is 15 residues long. CDR1 is MNHEY, CDR2 SVGEGT, per germline. V gave up 7 bases and J gave up 6 bases, with 18 bases separating them. DNA of the CDR3: TGTGCCAGCACTACTTCTGGGGGGTTGTATGAAAAACTGTTTTTT. Translated: CASTTSGGLYEKLFF.

Judged by abundance, this clonotype is large (0.1 to 1%). V usage is TRBV4-1 and J usage is TRBJ1-1; D is possibly TRBD1 (6 bases). The germline V and J ends were trimmed by 1 base and 0 bases, with 12 bases remaining between them. Germline values: CDR1 MGHRA, CDR2 YSYEKL. The CDR3 is 16 amino acids. The CDR3 DNA reads as TGCGCCAGCAGCCAAGGCCCCAGGGGAGTGAACACTGAAGCTTTCTTT. This gives the protein CASSQGPRGVNTEAFF.

By frequency in the sample, this clonotype is medium-sized. The V gene is TRBV29-1, the J gene TRBJ2-7; 10 nucleotides line up with TRBD1. The V segment lost 7 bases and the J segment 4 bases; nucleotides outside the gene matches: 7. The CDR3 is made up of 13 amino acids. Germline V gene lookup returns CDR1 SQVTM and CDR2 ANQGSEA. CDR3: CSAWDRGLYEQYF. CDR3 nucleotides: TGCAGCGCCTGGGACAGGGGACTTTACGAGCAGTACTTC.

A word on this clonotype: With a much larger clone just one base away, this may be a read error. This rearrangement joins TRBV28 to TRBJ1-1; maybe TRBD1 (6 bases). V was cut by 2 bases and J by 5 bases, with 18 bases left in between. Germline V CDR1 and CDR2: MDHEN, SYDVKM. The CDR3 runs to 16 residues. CDR3 protein: CASSLVGQPMRTEAFF. The CDR3 bases are TGTGCCAGCAGTTTAGTCGGACAGCCGATGAGGACTGAAGCTTTCTTT.

The chain uses TRBV2 and TRBJ2-7, with D possibly TRBD1 on 6 matching bases. V was clipped by 7 bases and J by 1 base, with 17 bases between them. The CDR3 covers 15 residues. The germline V gene has CDR1 SNHLY and CDR2 FYNNEI. CDR3 bases: TGTGCCAGCAAATGGGGCAGGGGACATTCCTACGAGCAGTACTTC. Residues: CASKWGRGHSYEQYF.

As concerns this clonotype: Just one base apart from a much larger clone, this may be a read error. The rearrangement links TRBV4-1 to TRBJ2-4, with D perhaps TRBD1 (6 bases). Per germline, CDR1 MGHRA and CDR2 YSYEKL. Trimming cost V 3 bases and J 9 bases, with 21 bases left between them. The CDR3 is 16 amino acids. The DNA for the CDR3 is TGCGCCAGCAGCCAGTGGATCCGGGGACAAGAGGGCATTCAGTACTTC. It translates to CASSQWIRGQEGIQYF.

The genes are TRBV4-3 and TRBJ2-7; possible D gene TRBD2, 6 bases. The germline V gene has CDR1 LGHNA and CDR2 YSLEER. Trimming took 3 bases from V and 7 from J, leaving 22 bases between them. The CDR3 covers 16 residues. CDR3 amino acids: CASSQGLGGGPSEQYF. For the CDR3, the DNA is TGCGCCAGCAGCCAGGGTCTCGGGGGAGGCCCGAGTGAGCAGTACTTC.

This clonotype is medium-sized by share. J is TRBJ2-1 and V is TRBV5-5; 9 bases are shared with TRBD1. The length of the CDR3 is 15 residues. Germline CDR1 is SGHKS and CDR2 is YYEKEE (reference sequence). V lost 1 base, J lost 7 bases, and 6 bases stayed unmatched. CDR3 sequence (DNA): TGTGCCAGCAGCTTGACAGGGGGCGCGGCAAATGAGCAGTTCTTC. Residues: CASSLTGGAANEQFF.

The chain employs TRBV6-1 and TRBJ2-7, with 8 positions matching TRBD1. This CDR3 has 12 residues. V was clipped by 11 bases and J by 6 bases; unmatched bases: 9. Germline V gives CDR1 MNHNS, CDR2 SASEGT. The CDR3 sequence is CASRTGLGEQYF. Written as DNA, the CDR3 is TGTGCCTCCCGGACAGGGCTCGGCGAGCAGTACTTC.